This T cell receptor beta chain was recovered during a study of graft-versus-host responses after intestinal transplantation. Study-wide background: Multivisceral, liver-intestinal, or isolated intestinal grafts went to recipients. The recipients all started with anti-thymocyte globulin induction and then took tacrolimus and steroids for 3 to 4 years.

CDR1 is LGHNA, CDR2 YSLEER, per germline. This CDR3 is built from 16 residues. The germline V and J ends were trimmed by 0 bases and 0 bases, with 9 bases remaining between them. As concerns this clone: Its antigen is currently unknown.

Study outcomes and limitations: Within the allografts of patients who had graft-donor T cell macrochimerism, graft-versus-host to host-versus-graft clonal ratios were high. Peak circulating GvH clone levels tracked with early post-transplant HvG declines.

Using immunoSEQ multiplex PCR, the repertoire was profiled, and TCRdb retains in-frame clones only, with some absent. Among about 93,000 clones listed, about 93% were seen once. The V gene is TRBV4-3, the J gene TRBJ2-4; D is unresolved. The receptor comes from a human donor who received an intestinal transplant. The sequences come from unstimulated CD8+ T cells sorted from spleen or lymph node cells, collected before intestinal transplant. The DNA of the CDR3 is TGCGCCAGCAGCCAAGATAGCCTCTTAGCCAAAAACATTCAGTACTTC. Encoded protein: CASSQDSLLAKNIQYF.